Listed below are T cell receptor beta chains from one sample, sequenced in a study of shared clonotypes between healthy human individuals. The data were produced by immunoSEQ multiplex PCR, yet TCRdb's version contains in-frame clones alone and is incomplete. Here the sample spans roughly 500,000 clones, 79% being singletons. Sequencing was carried out using PBMCs. Every receptor here comes from a woman between 40 and 55 years old in good health. Some clones in this sample may be carry-over from other donors' samples. CDR3s include the opening cysteine and the closing phenylalanine or tryptophan. D genes are given only for firm matches. Size tells how often a clone was seen (once, few, many) or the class of an expanded clone, and some rows leave it out.

D gene | J gene | V gene | clone size | CDR3 protein | CDR3 DNA
NA | TRBJ2-1 | TRBV7-9 | NA | CASSYRDLNNEQFF | TGTGCCAGCAGCTACCGGGACTTGAACAATGAGCAGTTCTTC
NA | TRBJ1-5 | TRBV21-1 | NA | CASSLRGGNQPQHF | TGTGCCAGCAGCCTAAGGGGGGGCAATCAGCCCCAGCATTTT
NA | TRBJ2-2 | TRBV19 | NA | CASKGWANTGELFF | TGTGCCAGCAAAGGCTGGGCGAACACCGGGGAGCTGTTTTTT
TRBD2 | TRBJ2-2 | TRBV28 | few | CASKGLADTGELFF | TGTGCCAGCAAGGGACTAGCGGACACCGGGGAGCTGTTTTTT
TRBD1 | TRBJ1-1 | TRBV19 | NA | CASDREGTEAFF | TGTGCCAGTGACAGGGAGGGCACTGAAGCTTTCTTT
NA | TRBJ2-7 | TRBV28 | NA | CASPLPPRTEASYEQYF | TGTGCCAGCCCCCTCCCCCCCCGGACAGAGGCCTCCTACGAGCAGTACTTC
TRBD1 | TRBJ2-6 | TRBV19 | NA | CASGTGNSGANVLTF | TGTGCCAGTGGGACAGGGAACTCTGGGGCCAACGTCCTGACTTTC
NA | TRBJ1-6 | TRBV7-9 | NA | CASSLRGQDNSPLHF | TGTGCCAGCAGCTTACGGGGACAAGATAATTCACCCCTCCACTTT
TRBD1 | TRBJ2-4 | TRBV5-6 | few | CASSLSGWTGVFNIQYF | TGTGCCAGCAGCTTGTCCGGTTGGACAGGGGTATTCAACATTCAGTACTTC
TRBD2 | TRBJ2-2 | TRBV5-4 | NA | CASSLPSGATGELFF | TGTGCCAGCAGCTTGCCCAGCGGGGCCACCGGGGAGCTGTTTTTT
TRBD1 | TRBJ1-1 | TRBV6-6 | NA | CASSVTGTTEAFF | TGTGCCAGCAGTGTGACAGGGACCACTGAAGCTTTCTTT
NA | TRBJ2-1 | TRBV7-2 | NA | CASSLVARASYNEQFF | TGTGCCAGCAGCTTAGTCGCGCGAGCGTCCTACAATGAGCAGTTCTTC
NA | TRBJ1-2 | TRBV10-3 | NA | CAISPLGMFHGYTF | TGTGCCATCAGCCCCCTGGGGATGTTTCATGGCTACACCTTC
TRBD1 | TRBJ1-3 | TRBV7-2 | few | CASSPDRVRGNTIYF | TGTGCCAGCAGTCCCGACAGGGTCCGAGGAAACACCATATATTTT
TRBD1 | TRBJ1-2 | TRBV7-9 | NA | CASSLGTGLGYTF | TGTGCCAGCAGCCTCGGGACAGGGCTTGGCTACACCTTC
TRBD1 | TRBJ2-3 | TRBV5-4 | NA | CASSLGRTGETDTQYF | TGTGCCAGCAGCTTGGGGAGGACAGGGGAGACAGATACGCAGTATTTT